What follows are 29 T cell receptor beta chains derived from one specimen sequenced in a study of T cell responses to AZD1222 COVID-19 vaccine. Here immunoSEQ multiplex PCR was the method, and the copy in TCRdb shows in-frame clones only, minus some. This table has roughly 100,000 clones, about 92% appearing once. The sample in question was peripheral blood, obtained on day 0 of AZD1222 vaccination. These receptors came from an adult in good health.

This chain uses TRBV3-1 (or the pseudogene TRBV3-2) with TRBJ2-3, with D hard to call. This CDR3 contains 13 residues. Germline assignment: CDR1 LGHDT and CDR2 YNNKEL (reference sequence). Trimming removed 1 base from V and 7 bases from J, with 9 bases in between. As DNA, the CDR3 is TGTGCCAGCAGCCAAGTGACATTTTATACGCAGTATTTT. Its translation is CASSQVTFYTQYF.

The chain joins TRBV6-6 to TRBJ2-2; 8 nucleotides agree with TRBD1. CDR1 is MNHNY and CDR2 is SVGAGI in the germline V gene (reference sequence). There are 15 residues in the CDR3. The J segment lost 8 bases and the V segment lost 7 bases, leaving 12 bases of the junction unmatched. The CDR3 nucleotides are TGTGCCAGCACCAATAGCCCAACAGGGGGTGGGGAGCTGTTTTTT. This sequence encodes CASTNSPTGGGELFF.

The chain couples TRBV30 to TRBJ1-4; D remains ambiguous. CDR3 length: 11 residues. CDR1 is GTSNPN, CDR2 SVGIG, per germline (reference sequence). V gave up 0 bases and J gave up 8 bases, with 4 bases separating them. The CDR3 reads CAWSVREKLFF. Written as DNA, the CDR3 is TGTGCCTGGAGTGTACGGGAAAAACTGTTTTTT.

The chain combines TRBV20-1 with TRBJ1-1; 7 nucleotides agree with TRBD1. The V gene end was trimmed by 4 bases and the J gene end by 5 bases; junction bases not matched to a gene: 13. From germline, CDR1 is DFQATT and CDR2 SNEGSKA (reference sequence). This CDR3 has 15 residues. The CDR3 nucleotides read TGCAGTGCTATTGACAGGGAGAAACGATGGACTGAAGCTTTCTTT. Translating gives CSAIDREKRWTEAFF.

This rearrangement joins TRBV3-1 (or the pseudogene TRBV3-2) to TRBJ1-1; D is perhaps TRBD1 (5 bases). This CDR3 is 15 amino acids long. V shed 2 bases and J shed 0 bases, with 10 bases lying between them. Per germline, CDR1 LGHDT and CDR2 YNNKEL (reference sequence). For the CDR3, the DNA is TGTGCCAGCAGCCAAAACAGGAACATGAACACTGAAGCTTTCTTT. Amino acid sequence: CASSQNRNMNTEAFF.

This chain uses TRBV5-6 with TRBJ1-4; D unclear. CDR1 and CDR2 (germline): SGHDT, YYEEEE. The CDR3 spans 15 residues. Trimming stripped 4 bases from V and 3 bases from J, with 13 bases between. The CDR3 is CASSQSEGANEKLFF. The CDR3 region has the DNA TGTGCCAGCAGCCAAAGCGAGGGTGCTAATGAAAAACTGTTTTTT.

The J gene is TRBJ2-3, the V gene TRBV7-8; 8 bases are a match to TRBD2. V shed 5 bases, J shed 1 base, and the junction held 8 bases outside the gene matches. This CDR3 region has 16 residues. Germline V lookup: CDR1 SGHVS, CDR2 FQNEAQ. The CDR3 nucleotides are TGTGCCAGCAGCCCCACCGGACTAGCCGGCACAGATACGCAGTATTTT. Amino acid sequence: CASSPTGLAGTDTQYF.

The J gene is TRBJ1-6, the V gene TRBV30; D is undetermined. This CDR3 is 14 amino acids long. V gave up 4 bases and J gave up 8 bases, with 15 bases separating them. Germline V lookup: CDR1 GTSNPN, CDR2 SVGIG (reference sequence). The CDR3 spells CAWKITPGDSPLHF. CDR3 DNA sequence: TGTGCCTGGAAAATTACCCCGGGCGATTCACCCCTCCACTTT. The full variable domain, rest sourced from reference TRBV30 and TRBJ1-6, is SQTIHQWPATLVQPVGSPLSLECTVEGTSNPNLYWYRQAAGRGLQLLFYSVGIGQISSEVPQNLSASRPQDRQFILSSKKLLLSDSGFYLCAWKITPGDSPLHFGNGTRLTVT.

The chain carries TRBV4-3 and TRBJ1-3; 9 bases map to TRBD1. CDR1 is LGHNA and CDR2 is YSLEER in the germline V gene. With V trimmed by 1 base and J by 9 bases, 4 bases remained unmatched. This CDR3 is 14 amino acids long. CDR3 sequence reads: CASSQGQGGFTIYF. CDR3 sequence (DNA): TGCGCCAGCAGCCAAGGACAGGGGGGATTCACCATATATTTT.

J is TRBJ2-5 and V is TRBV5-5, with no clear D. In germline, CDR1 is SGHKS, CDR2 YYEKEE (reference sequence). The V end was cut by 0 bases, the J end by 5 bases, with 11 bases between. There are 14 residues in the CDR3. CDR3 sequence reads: CASSLDFNRETQYF. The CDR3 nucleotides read TGTGCCAGCAGCTTGGATTTCAACCGGGAGACCCAGTACTTC.

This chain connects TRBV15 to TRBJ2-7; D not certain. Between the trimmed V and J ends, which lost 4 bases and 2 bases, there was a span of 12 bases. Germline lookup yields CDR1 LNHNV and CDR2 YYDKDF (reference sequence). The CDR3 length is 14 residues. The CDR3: CATSKNRGAYEQYF. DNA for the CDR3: TGTGCCACCAGCAAAAATCGTGGGGCCTACGAGCAGTACTTC.

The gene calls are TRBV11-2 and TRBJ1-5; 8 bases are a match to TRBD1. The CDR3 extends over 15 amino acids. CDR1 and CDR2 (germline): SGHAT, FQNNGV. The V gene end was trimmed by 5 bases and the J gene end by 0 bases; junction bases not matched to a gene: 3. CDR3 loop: CASSPDRGSNQPQHF. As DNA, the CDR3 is TGTGCCAGCAGCCCTGACAGGGGTAGCAATCAGCCCCAGCATTTT. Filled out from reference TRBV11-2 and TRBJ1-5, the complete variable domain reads EAGVAQSPRYKIIEKRQSVAFWCNPISGHATLYWYQQILGQGPKLLIQFQNNGVVDDSQLPKDRFSAERLKGVDSTLKIQPAKLEDSAVYLCASSPDRGSNQPQHFGDGTRLSIL.

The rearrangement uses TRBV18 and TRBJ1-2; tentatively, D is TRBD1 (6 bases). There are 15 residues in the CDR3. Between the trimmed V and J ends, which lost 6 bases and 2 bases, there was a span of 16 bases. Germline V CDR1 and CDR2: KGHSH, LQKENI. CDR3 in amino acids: CASSPGTNPNYGYTF. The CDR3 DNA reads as TGTGCCAGCTCCCCCGGGACAAATCCCAACTATGGCTACACCTTC.

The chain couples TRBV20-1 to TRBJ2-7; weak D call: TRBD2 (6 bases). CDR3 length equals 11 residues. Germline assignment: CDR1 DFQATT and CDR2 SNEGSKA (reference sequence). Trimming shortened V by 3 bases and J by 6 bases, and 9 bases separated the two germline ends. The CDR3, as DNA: TGCAGTGCTAGTGGCGGGGTCGAGCAGTACTTC. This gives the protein CSASGGVEQYF.

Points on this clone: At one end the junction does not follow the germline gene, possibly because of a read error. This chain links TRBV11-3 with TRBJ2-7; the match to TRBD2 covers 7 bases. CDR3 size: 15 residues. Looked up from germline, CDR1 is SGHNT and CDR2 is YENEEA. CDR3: CASSPGVTSSHEQYF. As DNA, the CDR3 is TGTGCCAGCAGTCCCGGGGTGACTAGCTCCCACGAGCAGTACTTC.

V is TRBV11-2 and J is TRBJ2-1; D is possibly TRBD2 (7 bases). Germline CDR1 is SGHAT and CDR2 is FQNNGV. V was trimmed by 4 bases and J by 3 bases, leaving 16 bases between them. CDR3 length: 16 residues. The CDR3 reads CASSSPTGGLYNEQFF. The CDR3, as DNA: TGTGCCAGCAGCTCCCCCACGGGGGGCCTCTACAATGAGCAGTTCTTC.

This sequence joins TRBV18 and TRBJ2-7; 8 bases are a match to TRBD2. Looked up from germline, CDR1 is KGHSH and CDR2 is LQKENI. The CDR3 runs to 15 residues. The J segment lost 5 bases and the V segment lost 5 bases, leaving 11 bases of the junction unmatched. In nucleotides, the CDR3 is TGTGCCAGCTCAACCACCGGGACTAGGGCCGACGAGCAGTACTTC. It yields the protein CASSTTGTRADEQYF.

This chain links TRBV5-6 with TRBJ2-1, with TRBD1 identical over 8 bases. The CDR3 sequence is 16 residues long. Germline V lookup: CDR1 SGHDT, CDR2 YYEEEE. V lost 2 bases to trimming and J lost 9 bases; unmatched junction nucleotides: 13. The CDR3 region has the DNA TGTGCCAGCAGCTTTCCCTCAGTGAGACAGGGGCCTGAGCAGTTCTTC. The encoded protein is CASSFPSVRQGPEQFF.

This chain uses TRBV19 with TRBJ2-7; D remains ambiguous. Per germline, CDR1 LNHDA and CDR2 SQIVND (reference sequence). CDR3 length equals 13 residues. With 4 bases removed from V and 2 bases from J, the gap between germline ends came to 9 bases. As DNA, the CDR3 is TGTGCCAGTAGTACCCTCGGACCCTACGAGCAGTACTTC. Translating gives CASSTLGPYEQYF.

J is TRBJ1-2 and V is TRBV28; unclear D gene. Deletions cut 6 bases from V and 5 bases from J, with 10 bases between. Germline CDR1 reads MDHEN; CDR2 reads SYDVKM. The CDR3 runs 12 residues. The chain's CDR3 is CASSQQLYGYTF. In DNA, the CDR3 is TGTGCCAGCAGCCAACAGCTATATGGCTACACCTTC.

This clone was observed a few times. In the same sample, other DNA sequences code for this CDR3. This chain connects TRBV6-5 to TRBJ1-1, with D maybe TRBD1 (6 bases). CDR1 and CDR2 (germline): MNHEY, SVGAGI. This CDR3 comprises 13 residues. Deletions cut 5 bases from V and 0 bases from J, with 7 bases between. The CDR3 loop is CASSRTVNTEAFF. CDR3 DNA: TGTGCCAGCAGTCGGACAGTGAACACTGAAGCTTTCTTT.

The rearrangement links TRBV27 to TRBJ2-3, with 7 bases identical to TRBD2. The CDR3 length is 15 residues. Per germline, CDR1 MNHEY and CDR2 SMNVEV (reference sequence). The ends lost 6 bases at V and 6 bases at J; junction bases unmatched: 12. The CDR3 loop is CASRPTSVRNDTQYF. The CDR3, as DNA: TGTGCCAGCAGACCCACTAGCGTTCGGAATGATACGCAGTATTTT.

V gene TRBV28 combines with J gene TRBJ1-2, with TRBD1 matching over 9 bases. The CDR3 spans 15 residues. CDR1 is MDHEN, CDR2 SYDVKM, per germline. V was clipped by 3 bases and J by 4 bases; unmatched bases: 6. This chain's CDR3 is CASSLDRGTSYGYTF. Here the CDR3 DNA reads TGTGCCAGCAGTTTGGACAGGGGAACCAGCTATGGCTACACCTTC.

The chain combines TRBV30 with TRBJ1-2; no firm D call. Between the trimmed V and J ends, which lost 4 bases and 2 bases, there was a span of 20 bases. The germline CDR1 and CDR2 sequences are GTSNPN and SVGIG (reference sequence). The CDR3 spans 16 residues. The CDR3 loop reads CAWKASVRGENYGYTF. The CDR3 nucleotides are TGTGCCTGGAAGGCATCGGTACGGGGAGAAAACTATGGCTACACCTTC.

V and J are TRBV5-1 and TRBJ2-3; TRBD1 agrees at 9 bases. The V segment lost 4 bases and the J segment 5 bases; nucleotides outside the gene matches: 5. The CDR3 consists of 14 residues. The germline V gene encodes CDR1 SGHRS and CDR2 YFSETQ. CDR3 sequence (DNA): TGCGCCAGCAGCACCACAGGGGGCGGAGATACGCAGTATTTT. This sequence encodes CASSTTGGGDTQYF.

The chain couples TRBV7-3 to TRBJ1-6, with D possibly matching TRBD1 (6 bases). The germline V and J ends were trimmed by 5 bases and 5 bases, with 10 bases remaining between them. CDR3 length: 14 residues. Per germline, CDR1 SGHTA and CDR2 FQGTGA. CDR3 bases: TGTGCCAGCAGCCAAGGGGGGAATAATTCACCCCTCCACTTT. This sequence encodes CASSQGGNNSPLHF.

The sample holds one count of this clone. Written as DNA, the CDR3 is TGCGCCAGCAGCCAAGGTATTGCGCAGTATTTT. Protein sequence: CASSQGIAQYF. The V and J genes are TRBV4-1 and TRBJ2-3; D call uncertain. Germline V gene lookup returns CDR1 MGHRA and CDR2 YSYEKL. Trimming left V 1 base short and J 10 bases short, with 6 bases between. CDR3 length: 11 residues.

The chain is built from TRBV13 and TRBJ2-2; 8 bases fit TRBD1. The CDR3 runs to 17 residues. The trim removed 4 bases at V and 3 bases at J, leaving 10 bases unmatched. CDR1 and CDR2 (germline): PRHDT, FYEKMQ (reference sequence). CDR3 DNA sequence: TGTGCCAGCAGCTCAAAAAAAGGACAGGGCCACACCGGGGAGCTGTTTTTT. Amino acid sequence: CASSSKKGQGHTGELFF.

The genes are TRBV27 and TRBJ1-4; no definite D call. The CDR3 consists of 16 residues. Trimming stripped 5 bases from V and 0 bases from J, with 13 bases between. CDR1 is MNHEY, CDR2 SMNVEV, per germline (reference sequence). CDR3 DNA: TGTGCCAGCAGTGGGCTCAGAACCACAACTAATGAAAAACTGTTTTTT. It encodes CASSGLRTTTNEKLFF.